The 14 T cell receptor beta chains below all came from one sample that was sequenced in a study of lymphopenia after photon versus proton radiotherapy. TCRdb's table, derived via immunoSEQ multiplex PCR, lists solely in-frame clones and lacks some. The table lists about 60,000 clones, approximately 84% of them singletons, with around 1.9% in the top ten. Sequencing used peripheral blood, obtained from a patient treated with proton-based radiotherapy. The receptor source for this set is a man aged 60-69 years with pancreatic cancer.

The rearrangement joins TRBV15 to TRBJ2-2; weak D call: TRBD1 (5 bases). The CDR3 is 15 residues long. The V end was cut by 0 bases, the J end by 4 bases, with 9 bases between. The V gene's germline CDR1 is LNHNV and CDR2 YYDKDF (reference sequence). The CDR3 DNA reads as TGTGCCACCAGCAGAGATCGCAGGGTCACCGGGGAGCTGTTTTTT. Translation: CATSRDRRVTGELFF.

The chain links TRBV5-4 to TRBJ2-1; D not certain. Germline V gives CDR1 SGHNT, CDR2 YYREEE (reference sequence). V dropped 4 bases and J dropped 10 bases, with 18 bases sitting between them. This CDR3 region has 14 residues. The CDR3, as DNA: TGTGCCAGCAGCACCCCAGGACGGCTCTCAGAGCAGTTCTTC. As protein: CASSTPGRLSEQFF. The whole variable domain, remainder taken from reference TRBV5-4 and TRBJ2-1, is ETGVTQSPTHLIKTRGQQVTLRCSSQSGHNTVSWYQQALGQGPQFIFQYYREEENGRGNFPPRFSGLQFPNYSSELNVNALELDDSALYLCASSTPGRLSEQFFGPGTRLTVL.

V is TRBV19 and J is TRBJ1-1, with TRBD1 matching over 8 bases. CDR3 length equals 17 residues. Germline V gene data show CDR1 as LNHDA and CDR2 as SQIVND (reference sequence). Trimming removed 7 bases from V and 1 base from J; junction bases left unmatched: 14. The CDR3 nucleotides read TGTGCCAGTAAGGCGGGGCGCGGACAGGGAGGGAACACTGAAGCTTTCTTT. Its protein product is CASKAGRGQGGNTEAFF.

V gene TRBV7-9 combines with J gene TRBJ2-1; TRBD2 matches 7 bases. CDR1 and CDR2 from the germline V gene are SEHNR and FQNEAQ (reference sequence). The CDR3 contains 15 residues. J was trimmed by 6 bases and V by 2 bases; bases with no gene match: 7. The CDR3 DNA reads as TGTGCCAGCAGCTTATTCCGCGGGAGCCTCAATGAGCAGTTCTTC. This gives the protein CASSLFRGSLNEQFF.

The CDR3 loop is CASSAGDNNYGYTF. The CDR3, as DNA: TGTGCCAGCAGTGCGGGAGATAATAACTATGGCTACACCTTC. This chain connects TRBV5-4 to TRBJ1-2; D not certain. This CDR3 spans 14 amino acids. CDR1 is SGHNT and CDR2 is YYREEE in the germline V gene (reference sequence). V lost 5 bases and J lost 1, with 12 bases in between.

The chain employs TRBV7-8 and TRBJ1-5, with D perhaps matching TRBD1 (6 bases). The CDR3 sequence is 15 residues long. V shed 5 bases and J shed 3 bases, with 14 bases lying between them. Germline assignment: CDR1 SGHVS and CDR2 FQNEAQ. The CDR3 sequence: CASSLGGTTNQPQHF. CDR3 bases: TGTGCCAGCAGCCTCGGGGGCACAACCAATCAGCCCCAGCATTTT.

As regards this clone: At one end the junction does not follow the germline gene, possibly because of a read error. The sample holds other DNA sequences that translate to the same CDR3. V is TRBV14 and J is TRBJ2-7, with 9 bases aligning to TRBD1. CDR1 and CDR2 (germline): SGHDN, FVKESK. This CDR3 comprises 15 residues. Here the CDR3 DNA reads TGTGCCAGCAGCCAAGGCAGGACAGGGGTCTACGAACAGTACTTC. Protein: CASSQGRTGVYEQYF.

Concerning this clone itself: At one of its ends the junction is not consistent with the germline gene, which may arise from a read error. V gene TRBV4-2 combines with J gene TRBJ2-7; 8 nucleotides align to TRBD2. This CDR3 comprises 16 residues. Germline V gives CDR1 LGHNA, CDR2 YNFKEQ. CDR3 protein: CASSQHIQTGGPGPHF. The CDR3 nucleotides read TGTGCCAGCAGCCAACATATCCAGACGGGAGGGCCCGGCCCCCACTTC.

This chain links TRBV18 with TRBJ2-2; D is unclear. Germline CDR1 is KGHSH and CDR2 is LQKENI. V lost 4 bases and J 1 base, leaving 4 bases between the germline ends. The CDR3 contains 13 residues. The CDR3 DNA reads TGTGCCAGCTCACTCATGAACACCGGGGAGCTGTTTTTT. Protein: CASSLMNTGELFF.

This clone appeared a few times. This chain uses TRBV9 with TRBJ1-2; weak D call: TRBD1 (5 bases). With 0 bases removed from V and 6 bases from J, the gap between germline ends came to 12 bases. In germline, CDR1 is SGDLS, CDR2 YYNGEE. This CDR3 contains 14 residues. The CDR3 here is CASSVAMAGHGYTF. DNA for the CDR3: TGTGCCAGCAGCGTAGCGATGGCGGGGCATGGCTACACCTTC.

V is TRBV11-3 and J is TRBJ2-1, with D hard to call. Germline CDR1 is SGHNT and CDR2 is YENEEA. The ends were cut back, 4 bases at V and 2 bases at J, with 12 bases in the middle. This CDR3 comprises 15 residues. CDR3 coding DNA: TGTGCCAGCAGCTCCTCGTGGAGTACCTACAATGAGCAGTTCTTC. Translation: CASSSSWSTYNEQFF.

CDR3 amino acids: CASSSRTGQETQYF. CDR3 sequence (DNA): TGTGCCAGCAGCTCTAGGACCGGCCAAGAGACCCAGTACTTC. The gene calls are TRBV7-9 and TRBJ2-5, with D unresolved. The germline V gene has CDR1 SEHNR and CDR2 FQNEAQ (reference sequence). The CDR3 totals 14 residues. Trimming removed 4 bases from V and 1 base from J, with 10 bases in between.

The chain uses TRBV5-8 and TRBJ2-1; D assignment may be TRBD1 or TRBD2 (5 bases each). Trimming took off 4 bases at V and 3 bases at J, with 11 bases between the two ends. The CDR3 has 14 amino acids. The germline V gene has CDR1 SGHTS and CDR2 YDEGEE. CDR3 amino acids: CASSRGRDYNEQFF. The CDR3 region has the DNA TGTGCCAGCAGCCGGGGACGAGACTACAATGAGCAGTTCTTC.

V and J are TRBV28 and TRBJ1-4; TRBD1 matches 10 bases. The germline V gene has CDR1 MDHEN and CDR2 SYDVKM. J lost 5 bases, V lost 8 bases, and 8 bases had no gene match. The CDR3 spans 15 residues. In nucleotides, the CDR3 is TGTGCCAGCCTTCCGGGACAGGGGACGAATGAAAAACTGTTTTTT. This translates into CASLPGQGTNEKLFF.